This T cell receptor beta chain was profiled in a study of CD8 T cells in Susac syndrome. The CDR3 runs to 13 residues. Trimming removed 2 bases from V and 4 bases from J, with 8 bases in between. The germline CDR1 and CDR2 sequences are DFQATT and SNEGSKA (reference sequence). Sequencing targeted TCR beta in T cells from blood (CD8+ and CD4+). RNA, at roughly 0.5 to 1 ug, was reverse transcribed with random hexamers. TCRdb re-analysed the immunoSEQ multiplex PCR reads in MiXCR, keeping a single row per CDR3 protein. The table lists around 180,000 distinct CDR3 sequences, roughly 95% of them singletons.

The sequenced material came from CD8+ T cells from PBMCs. V usage is TRBV20-1 and J usage is TRBJ1-4; D call uncertain. This TCR was sampled from a human donor with multiple sclerosis. CDR3 nucleotide sequence: TGCAGTGCTAGACAGACTTATAATGAAAAACTGTTTTTT. Translation: CSARQTYNEKLFF.